This T cell receptor beta chain was sequenced for a study of OX40 agonist ivuxolimab in advanced cancers. Study results and limitations: At 0.1 to 3.0 mg/kg and by week 6, clonal expansion occurred in CD4+ and CD8+ blood T cells.

Patients with autoimmune history or systemic immunosuppression were excluded. Concerning this clone: Its antigen is currently unknown.

Generated by immunoSEQ multiplex PCR, the TCRdb table keeps only in-frame clones and is missing some. The data contain about 26,000 clones, over 60% of them singletons. The CDR3 consists of 13 residues. Germline V gene data show CDR1 as SGHRS and CDR2 as YFSETQ. Trimming removed 4 bases from V and 0 bases from J, with 7 bases in between. This clonotype was obtained from an adult with an advanced solid tumor such as melanoma, head and neck, liver or kidney cancer. Sequencing used CD4+ or CD8+ T cells sorted from blood, obtained in a trial of the OX40 agonist ivuxolimab. The chain carries TRBV5-1 and TRBJ1-2; unclear D gene. CDR3 region: CASSPDSNYGYTF. DNA of the CDR3: TGCGCCAGCAGCCCGGATTCTAACTATGGCTACACCTTC.